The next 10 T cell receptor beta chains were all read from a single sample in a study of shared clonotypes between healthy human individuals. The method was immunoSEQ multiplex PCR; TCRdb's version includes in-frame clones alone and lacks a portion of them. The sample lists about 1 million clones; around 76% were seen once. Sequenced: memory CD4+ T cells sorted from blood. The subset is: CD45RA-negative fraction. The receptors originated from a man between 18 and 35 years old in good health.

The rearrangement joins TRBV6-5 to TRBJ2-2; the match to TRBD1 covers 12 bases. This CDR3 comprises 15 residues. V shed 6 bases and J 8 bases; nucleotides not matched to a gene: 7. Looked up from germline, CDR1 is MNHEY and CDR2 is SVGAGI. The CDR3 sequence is CASRPGTGGEGELFF. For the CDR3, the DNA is TGTGCCAGCAGGCCCGGGACAGGGGGCGAGGGGGAGCTGTTTTTT.

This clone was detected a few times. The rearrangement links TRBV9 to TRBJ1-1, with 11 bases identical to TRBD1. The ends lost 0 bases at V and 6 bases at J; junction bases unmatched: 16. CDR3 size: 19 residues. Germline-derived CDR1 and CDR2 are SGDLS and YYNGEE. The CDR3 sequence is CASSVVPDRGHGGTAEAFF. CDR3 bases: TGTGCCAGCAGCGTAGTCCCGGACAGGGGGCACGGGGGTACGGCTGAAGCTTTCTTT.

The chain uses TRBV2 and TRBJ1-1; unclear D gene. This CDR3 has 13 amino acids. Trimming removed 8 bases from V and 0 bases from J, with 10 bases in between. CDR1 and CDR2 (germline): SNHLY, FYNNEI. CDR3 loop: CASQGSMNTEAFF. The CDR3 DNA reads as TGTGCCAGCCAAGGATCTATGAACACTGAAGCTTTCTTT.

The DNA for the CDR3 is TGTGCCAGCAGCTTGCCGGGACAGGGAACGGAAAAACTGTTTTTT. It is translated as CASSLPGQGTEKLFF. The chain joins TRBV5-6 to TRBJ1-4, with TRBD1 matching 9 bases. CDR3 length: 15 residues. Germline V gene data show CDR1 as SGHDT and CDR2 as YYEEEE. Trimming removed 1 base from V and 8 bases from J; junction bases left unmatched: 6.

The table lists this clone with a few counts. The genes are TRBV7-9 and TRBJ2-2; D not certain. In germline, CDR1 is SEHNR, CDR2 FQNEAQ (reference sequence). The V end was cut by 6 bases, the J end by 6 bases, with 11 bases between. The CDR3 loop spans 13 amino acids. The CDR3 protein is CASRLRDPGELFF. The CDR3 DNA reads TGTGCCAGCAGACTAAGGGATCCCGGGGAGCTGTTTTTT.

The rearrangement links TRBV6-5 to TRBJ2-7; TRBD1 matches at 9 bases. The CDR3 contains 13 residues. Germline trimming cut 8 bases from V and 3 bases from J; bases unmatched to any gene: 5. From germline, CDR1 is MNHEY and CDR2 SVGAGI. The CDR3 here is CASRTGDLYEQYF. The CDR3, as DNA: TGTGCCAGCCGGACAGGGGATCTCTACGAGCAGTACTTC.

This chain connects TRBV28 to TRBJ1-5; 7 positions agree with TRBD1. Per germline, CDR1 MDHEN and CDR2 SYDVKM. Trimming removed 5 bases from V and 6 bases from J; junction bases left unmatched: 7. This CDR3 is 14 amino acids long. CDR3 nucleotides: TGTGCCAGCAGTCCAGGGGGGGGGCGTCAGCCCCAGCATTTT. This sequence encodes CASSPGGGRQPQHF.

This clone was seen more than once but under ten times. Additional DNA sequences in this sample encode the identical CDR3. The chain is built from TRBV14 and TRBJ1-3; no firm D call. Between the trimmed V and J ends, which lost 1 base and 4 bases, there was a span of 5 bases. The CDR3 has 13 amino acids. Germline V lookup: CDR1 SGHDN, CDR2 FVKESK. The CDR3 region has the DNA TGTGCCAGCAGCCAAGTCCAGGGAAACACCATATATTTT. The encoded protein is CASSQVQGNTIYF.

CDR3 in amino acids: CASSGWVNNSPLHF. For the CDR3, the DNA is TGTGCCAGCAGTGGATGGGTGAATAATTCACCCCTCCACTTT. This rearrangement joins TRBV25-1 to TRBJ1-6; D gene uncertain. The CDR3 length is 14 residues. The germline V gene encodes CDR1 MGHDK and CDR2 SYGVNS. V shed 4 bases and J shed 5 bases, with 9 bases lying between them. Drawing the rest from reference TRBV25-1 and TRBJ1-6, the complete variable domain is EADIYQTPRYLVIGTGKKITLECSQTMGHDKMYWYQQDPGMELHLIHYSYGVNSTEKGDLSSESTVSRIRTEHFPLTLESARPSHTSQYLCASSGWVNNSPLHFGNGTRLTVT.

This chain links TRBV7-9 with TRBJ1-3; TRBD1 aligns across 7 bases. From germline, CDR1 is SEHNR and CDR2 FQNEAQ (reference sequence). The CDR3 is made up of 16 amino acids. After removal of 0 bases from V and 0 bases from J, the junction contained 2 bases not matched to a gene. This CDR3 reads CASSLAAGGSGNTIYF. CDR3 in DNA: TGTGCCAGCAGCTTAGCCGCAGGGGGCTCTGGAAACACCATATATTTT.